Listed below are T cell receptor beta chains from one sample, sequenced in a study of beta chain features in type 1 diabetes. Assay used: immunoSEQ multiplex PCR; TCRdb lists only in-frame clones, some missing. The repertoire holds under 20,000 clones, 55% seen once, with roughly 0.45% in the top ten. The material sequenced was stem cell memory CD4+ T cells from blood. The source of these receptors is a woman between 18 and 29 years old in good health. Each CDR3 is given with its conserved first and last residue. The D gene is left open where the match is weak. Rows give clone size only sometimes, using once, few, many, or a class for an expanded clone.

abundance: .; v_gene: TRBV5-1; d_gene: TRBD1; j_gene: TRBJ1-4; CDR3nt: TGCGCCAGCAGCTTGGAGGTGGGACAGGTCTCAGAAAAACTGTTTTTT; CDR3aa: CASSLEVGQVSEKLFF
abundance: .; v_gene: TRBV29-1; d_gene: .; j_gene: TRBJ1-1; CDR3nt: TGCAGCGTTGAAGCAGGGAACCGCATGAACACTGAAGCTTTCTTT; CDR3aa: CSVEAGNRMNTEAFF
abundance: .; v_gene: TRBV6-6; d_gene: TRBD2; j_gene: TRBJ2-3; CDR3nt: TGTGCCAGCACCCCCCGGACTAGAGGGGCAGATACGCAGTATTTT; CDR3aa: CASTPRTRGADTQYF
abundance: few; v_gene: TRBV5-5; d_gene: .; j_gene: TRBJ2-3; CDR3nt: TGTGCCAGCAGCTTGCGGGAAGGCACAGATACGCAGTATTTT; CDR3aa: CASSLREGTDTQYF
abundance: .; v_gene: TRBV2; d_gene: .; j_gene: TRBJ2-7; CDR3nt: TGTGCCAGCAGTGCGGGTCTAGAGGCCTACGAGCAGTACTTC; CDR3aa: CASSAGLEAYEQYF
abundance: few; v_gene: TRBV10-3; d_gene: .; j_gene: TRBJ2-6; CDR3nt: TGTGCCATCAGTGGGCAACAACCCGGGGCCAACGTCCTGACTTTC; CDR3aa: CAISGQQPGANVLTF
abundance: .; v_gene: TRBV5-5; d_gene: TRBD2; j_gene: TRBJ2-3; CDR3nt: TGTGCCAGCAGCTTGGATCGAGCGGGGAGTTTCACAGATACGCAGTATTTT; CDR3aa: CASSLDRAGSFTDTQYF
abundance: .; v_gene: TRBV14; d_gene: .; j_gene: TRBJ2-7; CDR3nt: TGTGCCAGCAGCCAAGAAAGGGAGCTAGGCCAGTACTTC; CDR3aa: CASSQERELGQYF
abundance: .; v_gene: TRBV4-2; d_gene: TRBD1; j_gene: TRBJ2-5; CDR3nt: TGTGCCAGCAGCCTTAAACCCCGGACAGGGGGCGAGTTAGCGGTGGAGACCCAGTACTTC; CDR3aa: CASSLKPRTGGELAVETQYF
abundance: .; v_gene: TRBV18; d_gene: .; j_gene: TRBJ1-5; CDR3nt: TGTGCCAGCTCAGCGGGTATGGGTGCCAGCAATCAGCCCCAGCATTTT; CDR3aa: CASSAGMGASNQPQHF
abundance: .; v_gene: TRBV19; d_gene: TRBD2; j_gene: TRBJ2-1; CDR3nt: TGTGCCAGTAGCGACGGGACTAGCGGGAGGGATGAGCAGTTCTTC; CDR3aa: CASSDGTSGRDEQFF
abundance: .; v_gene: TRBV7-9; d_gene: TRBD1; j_gene: TRBJ1-3; CDR3nt: TGTGCCAGCAGCCCGACAGGGGTTGGAAACACCATATATTTT; CDR3aa: CASSPTGVGNTIYF
abundance: .; v_gene: TRBV18; d_gene: .; j_gene: TRBJ1-2; CDR3nt: TGTGCCAGCTCAGCAGCGACACAGGGCCCGGCGCTGAGTGGCTACACCTTC; CDR3aa: CASSAATQGPALSGYTF
abundance: .; v_gene: TRBV5-1; d_gene: TRBD2; j_gene: TRBJ2-7; CDR3nt: TGCGCCAGCAGCTTGGCCGAGAGGGCGGGAGCGGCACAAGTTTACGAGCAGTACTTC; CDR3aa: CASSLAERAGAAQVYEQYF
abundance: once; v_gene: TRBV29-1; d_gene: .; j_gene: TRBJ1-4; CDR3nt: TGCAGCGTTAGCGACGGGGTTGACGAAAAACTGTTTTTT; CDR3aa: CSVSDGVDEKLFF
abundance: .; v_gene: TRBV7-3; d_gene: TRBD2; j_gene: TRBJ2-3; CDR3nt: TGTGCCAGCAGCCCAGCGGCTAGCGGGGGGTATACGCAGTATTTT; CDR3aa: CASSPAASGGYTQYF
abundance: once; v_gene: TRBV5-4; d_gene: TRBD2; j_gene: TRBJ2-1; CDR3nt: TGTGCCAGCAGCTCCCGGGACTACAACATCGAGCAGTTCTTC; CDR3aa: CASSSRDYNIEQFF
abundance: few; v_gene: TRBV7-9; d_gene: .; j_gene: TRBJ1-5; CDR3nt: TGTGCCAGCAGCCTAAGTAATCAGCCCCAGCATTTT; CDR3aa: CASSLSNQPQHF
abundance: few; v_gene: TRBV7-2; d_gene: .; j_gene: TRBJ2-1; CDR3nt: TGTGCCAGCAGCTTAGTCGCGTCGAGCTCCTACAATGAGCAGTTCTTC; CDR3aa: CASSLVASSSYNEQFF